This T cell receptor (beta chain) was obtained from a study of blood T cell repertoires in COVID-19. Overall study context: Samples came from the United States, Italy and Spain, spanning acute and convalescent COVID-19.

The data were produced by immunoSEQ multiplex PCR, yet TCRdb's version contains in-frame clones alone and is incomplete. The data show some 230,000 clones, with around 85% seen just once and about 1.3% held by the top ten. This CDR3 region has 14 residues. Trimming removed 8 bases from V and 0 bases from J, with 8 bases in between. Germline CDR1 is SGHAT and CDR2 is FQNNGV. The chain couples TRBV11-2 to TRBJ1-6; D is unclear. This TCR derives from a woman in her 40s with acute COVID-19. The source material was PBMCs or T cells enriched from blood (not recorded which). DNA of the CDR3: TGTGCCAGCGCGAGGAGCTCCTATAATTCACCCCTCCACTTT. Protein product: CASARSSYNSPLHF.